The 20 T cell receptor beta chains presented below share a single source sample, sequenced in a study of chemoradiotherapy in HPV16-positive cancers. The repertoire was sequenced with immunoSEQ multiplex PCR; TCRdb's copy has only in-frame clones and lacks some. The repertoire holds some 27,000 clones, with around nine tenths as singletons. Sequenced here: blood, sampled from a patient who underwent chemoradiotherapy. The receptors here all came from a human donor with HPV-associated anogenital cancer.

This clone came up once. The V gene is TRBV28, the J gene TRBJ1-5, with a tentative D call TRBD1 (6 bases). This CDR3 spans 18 amino acids. The germline V gene has CDR1 MDHEN and CDR2 SYDVKM. V lost 7 bases and J lost 1, with 23 bases in between. The CDR3 protein is CASIPFRGVQGSNQPQHF. CDR3 nucleotides: TGTGCCAGCATTCCCTTCCGGGGGGTACAGGGAAGCAATCAGCCCCAGCATTTT. Filled out from reference TRBV28 and TRBJ1-5, the complete variable domain reads DVKVTQSSRYLVKRTGEKVFLECVQDMDHENMFWYRQDPGLGLRLIYFSYDVKMKEKGDIPEGYSVSREKKERFSLILESASTNQTSMYLCASIPFRGVQGSNQPQHFGDGTRLSIL.

Of note for this clone: The junction differs from germline at one of its ends, possibly a read error. The chain has TRBV28 and TRBJ1-6, with D possibly being TRBD1 (5 bases). Germline V CDR1 and CDR2: MDHEN, SYDVKM. This CDR3 region has 13 residues. The CDR3 protein is CASGFRGPSPLHF. CDR3 in DNA: TGTGCCAGCGGTTTTAGGGGACCATCACCCCTCCACTTT.

The gene calls are TRBV5-8 and TRBJ1-5; D may be TRBD1 (5 bases). Trimming took off 7 bases at V and 7 bases at J, with 18 bases between the two ends. CDR1 is SGHTS, CDR2 YDEGEE, per germline. The CDR3 runs to 14 residues. CDR3 coding DNA: TGTGCCAGCGGGGGAGCACCTTGGGAGCAGCCCCAGCATTTT. It is translated as CASGGAPWEQPQHF.

The V call is TRBV5-4, the J call TRBJ2-5; D unclear. Looked up from germline, CDR1 is SGHNT and CDR2 is YYREEE (reference sequence). This CDR3 has 16 amino acids. V lost 0 bases and J 1 base, leaving 13 bases between the germline ends. CDR3 nucleotide sequence: TGTGCCAGCAGCTTGGAACCGGGTCAAAGCCAAGAGACCCAGTACTTC. Its translation is CASSLEPGQSQETQYF.

This rearrangement joins TRBV30 to TRBJ1-5; no reliable D call. Germline CDR1 and CDR2: GTSNPN and SVGIG (reference sequence). The CDR3 spans 11 residues. V lost 4 bases and J lost 10, with 11 bases in between. The CDR3 protein is CAWTRKGPQHF. For the CDR3, the DNA is TGTGCCTGGACCCGGAAGGGACCCCAGCATTTT.

This rearrangement joins TRBV5-1 to TRBJ2-1; D possibly corresponds to TRBD1 (5 bases). Germline lookup yields CDR1 SGHRS and CDR2 YFSETQ. The V and J ends lost 2 bases and 3 bases respectively, with 9 bases between them. This CDR3 is 14 amino acids long. CDR3 sequence (DNA): TGCGCCAGCAGCTTTGAGACAGTCTACAATGAGCAGTTCTTC. This sequence encodes CASSFETVYNEQFF. Drawing the rest from reference TRBV5-1 and TRBJ2-1, the complete variable domain is KAGVTQTPRYLIKTRGQQVTLSCSPISGHRSVSWYQQTPGQGLQFLFEYFSETQRNKGNFPGRFSGRQFSNSRSEMNVSTLELGDSALYLCASSFETVYNEQFFGPGTRLTVL.

The chain combines TRBV27 with TRBJ1-2, with D perhaps TRBD1 (5 bases). The CDR3 is 15 residues long. Trimming removed 0 bases from V and 6 bases from J, with 14 bases in between. Germline CDR1 MNHEY, CDR2 SMNVEV (reference sequence). The CDR3 DNA is TGTGCCAGCAGTTTATCGCCAGGTAGAGGGGATGGCTACACCTTC. Translating gives CASSLSPGRGDGYTF.

The rearrangement uses TRBV7-9 and TRBJ1-5; 8 bases fit TRBD1. CDR3 length: 14 residues. Germline V gene lookup returns CDR1 SEHNR and CDR2 FQNEAQ (reference sequence). The trim removed 1 base at V and 4 bases at J, leaving 0 bases unmatched. The DNA of the CDR3 is TGTGCCAGCAGCTTAGGGGACAGGAATCAGCCCCAGCATTTT. This gives the protein CASSLGDRNQPQHF.

This chain connects TRBV18 to TRBJ1-6, with unresolved D. Per the germline V gene, CDR1 is KGHSH and CDR2 is LQKENI. The germline V and J ends were trimmed by 6 bases and 9 bases, with 18 bases remaining between them. There are 15 residues in the CDR3. The CDR3 sequence: CASSAGPNLGSPLHF. The CDR3 DNA follows: TGTGCCAGCTCTGCAGGACCAAACCTCGGTTCACCCCTCCACTTT.

The genes are TRBV6-1 and TRBJ2-3; D call uncertain. The CDR3 totals 14 residues. V dropped 3 bases and J dropped 5 bases, with 12 bases sitting between them. Per the germline V gene, CDR1 is MNHNS and CDR2 is SASEGT. The CDR3 here is CASSDSPRRDTQYF. CDR3 bases: TGTGCCAGCAGTGATTCGCCCCGCCGAGATACGCAGTATTTT.

CDR3 sequence reads: CASNRGQGPYEQYF. The CDR3 DNA sequence: TGTGCCAGCAACAGGGGGCAGGGTCCCTACGAGCAGTACTTC. The chain links TRBV6-6 to TRBJ2-7; 9 positions match TRBD1. The CDR3 contains 14 residues. J was trimmed by 2 bases and V by 7 bases; bases with no gene match: 6. Germline loops: CDR1 MNHNY, CDR2 SVGAGI (reference sequence).

V and J are TRBV11-2 and TRBJ1-3; D is unclear. The CDR3 sequence is 16 residues long. The germline gives CDR1 SGHAT, CDR2 FQNNGV. V was pared by 3 bases and J by 0 bases, with 12 bases between. The CDR3 sequence: CASSFIAEGSGNTIYF. In nucleotides, the CDR3 is TGTGCCAGCAGCTTCATTGCCGAGGGCTCTGGAAACACCATATATTTT.

This clone was seen once. The rearrangement uses TRBV29-1 and TRBJ1-1; no reliable D call. The CDR3 consists of 13 residues. Germline values: CDR1 SQVTM, CDR2 ANQGSEA. Trimming left V 0 bases short and J 4 bases short, with 9 bases between. The CDR3, as DNA: TGCAGCGTTGAAGATGTAGAGGGCACTGAAGCTTTCTTT. Amino acids: CSVEDVEGTEAFF.

V usage is TRBV7-2 and J usage is TRBJ2-3; TRBD2 matches at 7 bases. Trimming cost V 5 bases and J 2 bases; bases outside gene matches: 4. This CDR3 is 14 amino acids long. CDR1 is SGHTA and CDR2 is FQGNSA in the germline V gene. The CDR3 here is CASSPGDYTDTQYF. Written as DNA, the CDR3 is TGTGCCAGCAGCCCCGGGGACTACACAGATACGCAGTATTTT.

The J gene is TRBJ2-7, the V gene TRBV5-1, with D perhaps TRBD1 (6 bases). The CDR3 covers 14 residues. V gave up 3 bases and J gave up 5 bases, with 15 bases separating them. Germline CDR1 reads SGHRS; CDR2 reads YFSETQ. CDR3 DNA sequence: TGCGCCAGCAGCTACTCCGGGACATTGGACGAGCAGTACTTC. Encoded protein: CASSYSGTLDEQYF. Filled out from reference TRBV5-1 and TRBJ2-7, the complete variable domain reads KAGVTQTPRYLIKTRGQQVTLSCSPISGHRSVSWYQQTPGQGLQFLFEYFSETQRNKGNFPGRFSGRQFSNSRSEMNVSTLELGDSALYLCASSYSGTLDEQYFGPGTRLTVT.

The genes are TRBV27 and TRBJ2-2; maybe TRBD1 (5 bases). CDR3 length equals 14 residues. The V gene lost 0 bases and the J gene lost 4 bases, with 6 bases spanning the gap. From germline, CDR1 is MNHEY and CDR2 SMNVEV (reference sequence). Written as DNA, the CDR3 is TGTGCCAGCAGTTTATCAACAGGCACCGGGGAGCTGTTTTTT. Translated, it gives CASSLSTGTGELFF.

The V gene is TRBV7-9, the J gene TRBJ2-2, with D possibly being TRBD1 (6 bases). V lost 3 bases and J 2 bases, leaving 13 bases between the germline ends. This CDR3 is 16 amino acids long. Germline V gene sequence: CDR1 SEHNR, CDR2 FQNEAQ (reference sequence). In DNA form, the CDR3 reads TGTGCCAGCAGCTTGGGGCAGGGGATTAACACCGGGGAGCTGTTTTTT. Translating gives CASSLGQGINTGELFF.

The chain joins TRBV10-3 to TRBJ2-7; 9 bases line up with TRBD1. The CDR3 sequence is 15 residues long. Germline V gene sequence: CDR1 ENHRY, CDR2 SYGVKD. Trimming removed 7 bases from V and 2 bases from J; junction bases left unmatched: 9. In DNA, the CDR3 is TGTGCCATCACGTCGCAAGACAGGGGGGCCTACGAGCAGTACTTC. This translates into CAITSQDRGAYEQYF.

This chain connects TRBV6-5 to TRBJ1-2, with TRBD1 matching 8 bases. The germline CDR1 and CDR2 sequences are MNHEY and SVGAGI. The CDR3 has 13 amino acids. With 5 bases clipped from V and 5 bases from J, the junction kept 4 bases outside the gene matches. The CDR3 bases are TGTGCCAGCAGTAGACAGGGGTTTTATGGCTACACCTTC. Translating it yields CASSRQGFYGYTF.

By frequency in the sample, this clone is medium-sized (0.01 to 0.1%). V gene TRBV19 combines with J gene TRBJ2-2, with D unresolved. V shed 3 bases and J shed 1 base, with 6 bases lying between them. Per the germline V gene, CDR1 is LNHDA and CDR2 is SQIVND (reference sequence). This CDR3 comprises 14 residues. The CDR3 loop reads CASSMGWNTGELFF. CDR3 in DNA: TGTGCCAGTAGTATGGGCTGGAACACCGGGGAGCTGTTTTTT.